One and the same sample provided the 30 T cell receptor beta chains below, sequenced in a study of cytomegalovirus exposure and HLA in healthy donors (dated by TCRdb to the late 2010s). Receptors were amplified or captured by the immunoSEQ multiplex PCR assay. For the multiplex PCR, a mixture combining 60 forward primers for TCR Vbeta segments and 13 reverse primers for TCR Jbeta segments was used. TCRdb re-hosts the immuneACCESS table, in-frame sequences only. Its copies lack some clones; in the studies checked, an unresolved V gene accounts for under half of them, and the cause for the rest is not known. Present in this sample are about 59,000 clones, 80% of which were seen just once. The ten largest account for around 4.2% of the sample. The sequencing sample was made of PBMCs. Every receptor here comes from a woman between 40 and 55 years old in good health and CMV-seronegative.

The chain couples TRBV7-8 to TRBJ2-1; perhaps TRBD2 as D (6 bases). V gave up 1 base and J gave up 2 bases, with 6 bases separating them. The CDR3 is made up of 14 amino acids. The germline V gene has CDR1 SGHVS and CDR2 FQNEAQ. CDR3 bases: TGTGCCAGCAGCTTAGGACTAGCCTACAATGAGCAGTTCTTC. The encoded protein is CASSLGLAYNEQFF.

This chain uses TRBV18 with TRBJ2-2; a possible D gene is TRBD2 (6 bases). Germline V gives CDR1 KGHSH, CDR2 LQKENI. The CDR3 sequence is 14 residues long. Trimming cost V 1 base and J 7 bases, with 10 bases left between them. The CDR3 region is CASSPQSGSGELFF. Here the CDR3 DNA reads TGTGCCAGCTCACCACAATCCGGGAGCGGGGAGCTGTTTTTT.

This clone came up once. CDR3 loop: CASSHPGQASYEQYF. In DNA, the CDR3 is TGTGCCAGCAGCCACCCGGGACAGGCCTCCTACGAGCAGTACTTC. This chain uses TRBV7-9 with TRBJ2-7; 8 nucleotides agree with TRBD1. The V gene end was trimmed by 5 bases and the J gene end by 0 bases; junction bases not matched to a gene: 6. CDR1 SEHNR and CDR2 FQNEAQ come from the germline V gene (reference sequence). The CDR3 contains 15 residues.

This chain joins TRBV10-3 and TRBJ2-1, with TRBD2 as a possible D gene (5 bases). V was cut by 6 bases and J by 9 bases, with 12 bases left in between. Germline assignment: CDR1 ENHRY and CDR2 SYGVKD. This CDR3 is built from 12 residues. CDR3 region: CAIRRAAGEQFF. DNA of the CDR3: TGTGCCATCAGGAGAGCGGCCGGTGAGCAGTTCTTC.

The CDR3 coding sequence is TGTGCCAGCAGTGGGGGACAGGCCAGAGAAGCTTTCTTT. It yields the protein CASSGGQAREAFF. The genes are TRBV6-1 and TRBJ1-1, with TRBD1 identical over 8 bases. Trimming removed 4 bases from V and 8 bases from J; junction bases left unmatched: 6. This CDR3 has 13 residues. Germline V gene data show CDR1 as MNHNS and CDR2 as SASEGT.

This chain uses TRBV27 with TRBJ2-7; 11 positions agree with TRBD1. Germline values: CDR1 MNHEY, CDR2 SMNVEV (reference sequence). The CDR3 loop spans 15 amino acids. Trimming at V came to 1 base and at J to 3 bases, leaving 2 bases not matched to a gene. Here the CDR3 reads CASSLFGTGGYEQYF. CDR3 coding DNA: TGTGCCAGCAGTTTATTTGGGACAGGGGGCTACGAGCAGTACTTC.

The V gene is TRBV18, the J gene TRBJ1-2, with TRBD1 as a possible D gene (5 bases). Germline CDR1 is KGHSH and CDR2 is LQKENI. The CDR3 sequence is 12 residues long. The germline V and J ends were trimmed by 2 bases and 4 bases, with 5 bases remaining between them. DNA of the CDR3: TGTGCCAGCTCACCAGACAGCTATGGCTACACCTTC. This encodes CASSPDSYGYTF.

V is TRBV5-1 and J is TRBJ1-1; TRBD1 agrees at 9 bases. The germline V gene has CDR1 SGHRS and CDR2 YFSETQ. CDR3 length: 18 amino acids. V trimming: 4 bases; J trimming: 1 base; junction bases outside the gene matches: 14. The chain's CDR3 is CASSGKYTGGRGNTEAFF. The CDR3 DNA reads as TGCGCCAGCAGCGGAAAATATACAGGGGGCCGGGGGAACACTGAAGCTTTCTTT.

Turning to this clone: The DNA is omitted, as the CDR3 cannot be located on it reliably, and the CDR3 follows TCRdb's listing. V usage is TRBV28 and J usage is TRBJ2-7; TRBD1 is the table's D call and was not checked against the DNA. Inclusive of both ends, the CDR3 amounts to 16 amino acids. The V gene's germline CDR1 is MDHEN and CDR2 SYDVKM. The CDR3 loop is CASSLLSLYQGAEQYF.

This chain links TRBV19 with TRBJ2-3, with 11 bases identical to TRBD2. This CDR3 spans 16 amino acids. Per the germline V gene, CDR1 is LNHDA and CDR2 is SQIVND (reference sequence). V was pared by 1 base and J by 10 bases, with 10 bases of the junction left unmatched. The CDR3 DNA sequence: TGTGCCAGTAGTATAGCAGTCACTAGCGGGAGCGGGGCGCAGTATTTT. This sequence encodes CASSIAVTSGSGAQYF. The whole variable domain, remainder taken from reference TRBV19 and TRBJ2-3, is DGGITQSPKYLFRKEGQNVTLSCEQNLNHDAMYWYRQDPGQGLRLIYYSQIVNDFQKGDIAEGYSVSREKKESFPLTVTSAQKNPTAFYLCASSIAVTSGSGAQYFGPGTRLTVL.

This clone was recorded only once. The rearrangement uses TRBV7-8 and TRBJ2-2; 7 bases are shared with TRBD2. Germline values: CDR1 SGHVS, CDR2 FQNEAQ. The CDR3 is 14 amino acids. V shed 5 bases, J shed 5 bases, and the junction held 5 bases outside the gene matches. Written as DNA, the CDR3 is TGTGCCAGCAGCCCGTACGGGGGGACCGGGGAGCTGTTTTTT. Protein sequence: CASSPYGGTGELFF.

This chain joins TRBV10-1 and TRBJ2-5, with TRBD2 matching 7 bases. The CDR3 loop spans 16 amino acids. Germline CDR1 reads WNHNN; CDR2 reads SYGVQD (reference sequence). V dropped 1 base and J dropped 1; count of bases not matched to a gene: 6. The CDR3 nucleotides read TGCGCCAGCAGTGAGTGGGGGGGGGATCCCCAAGAGACCCAGTACTTC. Amino acid sequence: CASSEWGGDPQETQYF.

The chain couples TRBV6-1 to TRBJ1-2, with D perhaps TRBD1 (5 bases). There are 13 residues in the CDR3. V lost 6 bases, J lost 5 bases, and 13 bases lay in between. Germline V gene sequence: CDR1 MNHNS, CDR2 SASEGT. The CDR3 region is CASRAPDIYGYTF. CDR3 in DNA: TGTGCCAGCAGAGCCCCGGACATTTATGGCTACACCTTC.

The V call is TRBV19, the J call TRBJ2-6; D unclear. This CDR3 spans 16 amino acids. CDR1 LNHDA and CDR2 SQIVND come from the germline V gene (reference sequence). V was clipped by 3 bases and J by 0 bases, with 9 bases between them. The CDR3 loop is CASSMELSSGANVLTF. The DNA of the CDR3 is TGTGCCAGTAGTATGGAGCTGAGCTCTGGGGCCAACGTCCTGACTTTC.

The genes are TRBV29-1 and TRBJ1-1; a weak D match, TRBD1 (5 bases). Trimming shortened V by 0 bases and J by 1 base, and 15 bases separated the two germline ends. The CDR3 loop spans 16 amino acids. CDR1 and CDR2 from the germline V gene are SQVTM and ANQGSEA. In nucleotides, the CDR3 is TGCAGCGTTGAAGATTGGGCAGGGAGGAGGAACACTGAAGCTTTCTTT. Amino acids: CSVEDWAGRRNTEAFF.

The chain uses TRBV28 and TRBJ1-2, with D unclear. CDR3 length: 12 amino acids. Deletions cut 8 bases from V and 3 bases from J, with 10 bases between. Germline-derived CDR1 and CDR2 are MDHEN and SYDVKM. Here the CDR3 reads CASQEVDYGYTF. The DNA of the CDR3 is TGTGCCAGCCAGGAAGTTGACTATGGCTACACCTTC.

The chain joins TRBV28 to TRBJ2-3; perhaps TRBD2 as D (6 bases). CDR3 length: 14 residues. Trimming stripped 7 bases from V and 0 bases from J, with 11 bases between. Per the germline V gene, CDR1 is MDHEN and CDR2 is SYDVKM. CDR3 DNA sequence: TGTGCCAGCACCGGCGGGACTAGCACAGATACGCAGTATTTT. Its protein is CASTGGTSTDTQYF.

The chain combines TRBV28 with TRBJ2-7; 7 bases align to TRBD2. Germline V gene lookup returns CDR1 MDHEN and CDR2 SYDVKM. The CDR3 is 15 residues long. V shed 3 bases and J 0 bases; nucleotides not matched to a gene: 5. The CDR3 DNA follows: TGTGCCAGCAGTTTGAGTAGCGGGTACTCCTACGAGCAGTACTTC. This sequence encodes CASSLSSGYSYEQYF.

The chain uses TRBV29-1 and TRBJ2-7; TRBD2 matches 9 bases. V lost 5 bases and J lost 7; bases outside the gene matches: 9. Germline V lookup: CDR1 SQVTM, CDR2 ANQGSEA. The CDR3 runs 13 residues. The CDR3 sequence: CSVMAGGPREQYF. CDR3 DNA sequence: TGCAGCGTTATGGCGGGAGGGCCGAGGGAGCAGTACTTC.

The genes are TRBV10-3 and TRBJ2-5, with 7 bases that match TRBD2. Germline V lookup: CDR1 ENHRY, CDR2 SYGVKD. The CDR3 totals 17 residues. V lost 4 bases to trimming and J lost 3 bases; unmatched junction nucleotides: 14. The CDR3 nucleotides are TGTGCCATCAGTGCTGCAAACGCCGGGACTACTAAAGAGACCCAGTACTTC. Protein sequence: CAISAANAGTTKETQYF.

Only one count was recorded for this clone. The chain uses TRBV4-3 and TRBJ2-1, with D uncertain. Germline V lookup: CDR1 LGHNA, CDR2 YSLEER. The V and J ends lost 3 bases and 5 bases respectively, with 11 bases between them. This CDR3 comprises 14 residues. The CDR3 DNA sequence: TGCGCCAGCAGCCAGACACTCGGCGACAATGAGCAGTTCTTC. This gives the protein CASSQTLGDNEQFF.

V gene TRBV18 combines with J gene TRBJ1-4, with D possibly being TRBD1 (6 bases). Trimming took off 3 bases at V and 8 bases at J, with 22 bases between the two ends. Germline CDR1 reads KGHSH; CDR2 reads LQKENI. The CDR3 runs to 17 residues. The CDR3 DNA follows: TGTGCCAGCTCACCCCAAACTACAGGGACCCAGGGGGAAAAACTGTTTTTT. It yields the protein CASSPQTTGTQGEKLFF.

This clone was found once. The chain couples TRBV2 to TRBJ2-7, with TRBD1 identical over 9 bases. Germline values: CDR1 SNHLY, CDR2 FYNNEI. The CDR3 covers 11 residues. V trimming: 10 bases; J trimming: 8 bases; junction bases outside the gene matches: 6. DNA for the CDR3: TGTGCCACTGGACAGGGGCGCAAGCAGTACTTC. Protein sequence: CATGQGRKQYF.

This sequence joins TRBV5-1 and TRBJ1-5; 10 nucleotides line up with TRBD1. Germline-derived CDR1 and CDR2 are SGHRS and YFSETQ. This CDR3 has 14 amino acids. V was clipped by 4 bases and J by 7 bases; unmatched bases: 5. The CDR3 reads CASSPDRGEQPQHF. CDR3 bases: TGCGCCAGCAGCCCGGACAGGGGGGAACAGCCCCAGCATTTT.

V is TRBV14 and J is TRBJ2-2; 8 positions agree with TRBD2. V lost 4 bases and J lost 5; bases outside the gene matches: 3. Per the germline V gene, CDR1 is SGHDN and CDR2 is FVKESK. The CDR3 spans 14 residues. In DNA form, the CDR3 reads TGTGCCAGCAGCCTAGCTAGCGGGACCGGGGAGCTGTTTTTT. As protein: CASSLASGTGELFF.

The CDR3 nucleotides read TGTGCCAGCTCACAACAGGGGGCGAAATTGGTAGACTATGGCTACACCTTC. Translating it yields CASSQQGAKLVDYGYTF. This chain links TRBV18 with TRBJ1-2; 9 bases are shared with TRBD1. The germline gives CDR1 KGHSH, CDR2 LQKENI. V shed 4 bases and J 3 bases; nucleotides not matched to a gene: 12. The CDR3 is 17 amino acids.

A single count supports this clone. The J gene is TRBJ2-7, the V gene TRBV7-9; D is perhaps TRBD2 (6 bases). With 5 bases removed from V and 5 bases from J, the gap between germline ends came to 16 bases. This CDR3 comprises 14 residues. CDR1 and CDR2 (germline): SEHNR, FQNEAQ (reference sequence). This CDR3 reads CASSGAWGVHEQYF. The DNA of the CDR3 is TGTGCCAGCAGCGGGGCGTGGGGGGTCCACGAGCAGTACTTC.

In DNA, the CDR3 is TGTGCCAGCAGTTTTCAGGGCCCAAATGAAAAACTGTTTTTT. Protein sequence: CASSFQGPNEKLFF. The V and J genes are TRBV27 and TRBJ1-4, with D possibly being TRBD1 (5 bases). CDR1 MNHEY and CDR2 SMNVEV come from the germline V gene (reference sequence). V was pared by 3 bases and J by 5 bases, with 10 bases between. The CDR3 is 14 amino acids. The full variable domain, in which reference TRBV27 and TRBJ1-4 provide the parts outside the CDR3, is EAQVTQNPRYLITVTGKKLTVTCSQNMNHEYMSWYRQDPGLGLRQIYYSMNVEVTDKGDVPEGYKVSRKEKRNFPLILESPSPNQTSLYFCASSFQGPNEKLFFGSGTQLSVL.

V usage is TRBV10-3 and J usage is TRBJ1-2; the D is unclear. This CDR3 spans 12 amino acids. The V gene lost 2 bases and the J gene lost 8 bases, with 9 bases spanning the gap. Germline values: CDR1 ENHRY, CDR2 SYGVKD. The CDR3, as DNA: TGTGCCATCAGTGAGGGGAGTGGCGGCTACACCTTC. It encodes CAISEGSGGYTF.

J is TRBJ2-7 and V is TRBV6-1; D not certain. V lost 2 bases to trimming and J lost 3 bases, with 8 bases between them. Germline CDR1 and CDR2: MNHNS and SASEGT. The CDR3 runs to 13 residues. CDR3: CASSENRNYEQYF. The CDR3 DNA reads as TGTGCCAGCAGTGAAAACAGAAACTACGAGCAGTACTTC.